The 18 T cell receptor beta chains reported below all come from one sample, sequenced in a study of blood T cell repertoires in COVID-19. Clones were read by immunoSEQ multiplex PCR, and TCRdb kept only the in-frame ones, dropping some. The sample records 220,000 or so clones, approximately 86% being singletons. The sequencing input was peripheral blood. Receptors originate from a woman aged 45-65 years with COVID-19, enrolled during active disease.

V usage is TRBV5-1 and J usage is TRBJ1-2; D ambiguous. CDR1 and CDR2 from the germline V gene are SGHRS and YFSETQ. This CDR3 region has 15 residues. V was cut by 0 bases and J by 4 bases, with 13 bases left in between. The CDR3 reads CASSLGLANVYGYTF. DNA for the CDR3: TGCGCCAGCAGCTTGGGGTTAGCTAATGTCTATGGCTACACCTTC.

V and J are TRBV30 and TRBJ1-2; no firm D call. The ends were cut back, 2 bases at V and 5 bases at J, with 12 bases in the middle. Germline CDR1 reads GTSNPN; CDR2 reads SVGIG (reference sequence). The length of the CDR3 is 13 residues. CDR3 loop: CAWSPSYFYGYTF. Here the CDR3 DNA reads TGTGCCTGGAGTCCCAGTTATTTTTATGGCTACACCTTC.

The chain couples TRBV19 to TRBJ1-1; tentatively, D is TRBD1 (6 bases). The CDR3 sequence is 14 residues long. The V end was cut by 11 bases, the J end by 2 bases, with 18 bases between. Germline-derived CDR1 and CDR2 are LNHDA and SQIVND (reference sequence). The CDR3 coding sequence is TGTGCCTCTACTTCCAGGGGCTCAAACACTGAAGCTTTCTTT. It is translated as CASTSRGSNTEAFF.

The rearrangement uses TRBV10-3 and TRBJ2-7; TRBD1 might be the D (5 bases). The CDR3 length is 13 residues. Germline V gives CDR1 ENHRY, CDR2 SYGVKD. V lost 9 bases and J lost 2, with 14 bases in between. The CDR3 region has the DNA TGTGCCATTAAGGGGTTTACGGCCTACGAGCAGTACTTC. Translating gives CAIKGFTAYEQYF.

In nucleotides, the CDR3 is TGTGCCAGCAGCGCGGGACAGACGTTCACTGAAGCTTTCTTT. Protein sequence: CASSAGQTFTEAFF. The V call is TRBV9, the J call TRBJ1-1, with 7 bases identical to TRBD1. Germline assignment: CDR1 SGDLS and CDR2 YYNGEE. This CDR3 spans 14 amino acids. With V trimmed by 3 bases and J by 4 bases, 6 bases remained unmatched.

V gene TRBV2 combines with J gene TRBJ2-5; D gene ambiguous. The CDR3 is 12 residues long. Looked up from germline, CDR1 is SNHLY and CDR2 is FYNNEI. V lost 4 bases to trimming and J lost 5 bases, with 8 bases between them. DNA for the CDR3: TGTGCCAGCAGTGTAGTGAGGGAGACCCAGTACTTC. Translated, it gives CASSVVRETQYF.

The V call is TRBV2, the J call TRBJ2-3; 11 bases agree with TRBD2. CDR1 and CDR2 from the germline V gene are SNHLY and FYNNEI. The CDR3 length is 16 residues. Trimming took 6 bases from V and 6 from J; bases not matched to a gene: 11. This CDR3 is CASRASGTSGGDTQYF. For the CDR3, the DNA is TGTGCCAGCAGAGCTTCCGGGACTAGCGGTGGGGATACGCAGTATTTT.

This clone was observed a handful of times. V is TRBV19 and J is TRBJ1-2; 7 bases are shared with TRBD1. The germline CDR1 and CDR2 sequences are LNHDA and SQIVND (reference sequence). The CDR3 sequence is 16 residues long. The ends lost 5 bases at V and 6 bases at J; junction bases unmatched: 15. CDR3 in amino acids: CASSLTGQPPSHGYTF. CDR3 nucleotide sequence: TGTGCCAGTAGTCTGACAGGGCAACCTCCAAGCCATGGCTACACCTTC.

The DNA of the CDR3 is TGTGCCAGCTCATCCCGGGACAGCCCCTACGAGCAGTACGTC. Translation gives CASSSRDSPYEQYV. V is TRBV18 and J is TRBJ2-7, with TRBD1 matching over 7 bases. The V gene's germline CDR1 is KGHSH and CDR2 LQKENI. V was pared by 5 bases and J by 2 bases, with 6 bases of the junction left unmatched. The CDR3 sequence is 14 residues long.

This rearrangement joins TRBV12-5 to TRBJ2-3; TRBD1 might be the D (6 bases). The V end was cut by 5 bases, the J end by 6 bases, with 15 bases between. The germline V gene encodes CDR1 LGHNT and CDR2 FRNRAP. The CDR3 consists of 14 residues. The CDR3 DNA is TGTGCTAGTGGTCCCGGACAGTCCCCCGATACGCAGTATTTT. It codes for CASGPGQSPDTQYF.

This clone was recorded a few times. This chain joins TRBV9 and TRBJ1-1; possibly TRBD1 for D (6 bases). This CDR3 spans 15 amino acids. Germline CDR1 reads SGDLS; CDR2 reads YYNGEE. Between the trimmed V and J ends, which lost 4 bases and 8 bases, there was a span of 21 bases. Here the CDR3 reads CASSPRYGARGEAFF. In DNA, the CDR3 is TGTGCCAGCAGCCCCCGGTACGGGGCCAGGGGCGAAGCTTTCTTT. The variable domain in full, completed from reference TRBV9 and TRBJ1-1, reads DSGVTQTPKHLITATGQRVTLRCSPRSGDLSVYWYQQSLDQGLQFLIQYYNGEERAKGNILERFSAQQFPDLHSELNLSSLELGDSALYFCASSPRYGARGEAFFGQGTRLTVV.

This chain links TRBV12-5 with TRBJ1-1; D is unresolved. The CDR3 length is 13 residues. V lost 3 bases, J lost 5 bases, and 10 bases lay in between. Germline V gene lookup returns CDR1 LGHNT and CDR2 FRNRAP. DNA for the CDR3: TGTGCTAGTGGTTTCCTTGGAGAGACTGAAGCTTTCTTT. Translated, it gives CASGFLGETEAFF.

CDR3 coding DNA: TGTGCCAGCAGCCTAACGGGGGGGGGCACTGAAGCTTTCTTT. It codes for CASSLTGGGTEAFF. The chain carries TRBV7-6 and TRBJ1-1; a possible D gene is TRBD1 (5 bases). The CDR3 consists of 14 residues. Per germline, CDR1 SGHVS and CDR2 FNYEAQ. The V end was cut by 5 bases, the J end by 4 bases, with 14 bases between.

The chain has TRBV28 and TRBJ2-1, with 11 bases that match TRBD2. The CDR3 length is 15 residues. V gave up 5 bases and J gave up 7 bases; unmatched junction bases: 7. From germline, CDR1 is MDHEN and CDR2 SYDVKM. The CDR3 DNA reads as TGTGCCAGCAGTACCATAGCGGGGGGGCTGAATGAGCAGTTCTTC. Encoded protein: CASSTIAGGLNEQFF.

This clone was detected only once. The chain has TRBV9 and TRBJ2-7; 10 nucleotides agree with TRBD1. The CDR3 is 15 amino acids. Germline values: CDR1 SGDLS, CDR2 YYNGEE. With V trimmed by 2 bases and J by 1 base, 3 bases remained unmatched. CDR3 coding DNA: TGTGCCAGCAGCGTTGCGGACAGGGGGTCCTACGAGCAGTACTTC. Encoded protein: CASSVADRGSYEQYF.

The V call is TRBV7-9, the J call TRBJ1-4; D is unresolved. The CDR3 contains 12 residues. Per the germline V gene, CDR1 is SEHNR and CDR2 is FQNEAQ (reference sequence). Trimming took 3 bases from V and 11 from J, leaving 10 bases between them. The CDR3 is CASSLNPQKLFF. The CDR3 DNA is TGTGCCAGCAGCTTGAATCCACAGAAACTGTTTTTT.

The chain uses TRBV6-2 or TRBV6-3 and TRBJ2-7; D gene unclear. Germline-derived CDR1 and CDR2 are MNHEY and SVGEGT. CDR3 length: 13 residues. V gave up 4 bases and J gave up 1 base, with 8 bases separating them. In DNA form, the CDR3 reads TGTGCCAGCAGTTTTGGCCTTTCCTACGAGCAGTACGTC. Translating gives CASSFGLSYEQYV.

The chain has TRBV6-1 and TRBJ2-7, with D tentatively TRBD1 (7 bases). From germline, CDR1 is MNHNS and CDR2 SASEGT. Trimming pared 1 base from V and 6 bases from J, leaving 19 bases between. The length of the CDR3 is 16 residues. CDR3 nucleotide sequence: TGTGCCAGCAGTGAAGGTGGGGGGACAGCTTTTCGCGAGCAGTACGTC. Amino acids: CASSEGGGTAFREQYV.